This TCR beta chain was recovered during a study of cytomegalovirus exposure and HLA in healthy donors. Notes on this clone: Its antigen remains unidentified.

General study points: In an earlier analysis, productive rearrangement rates for most beta V segments clustered near 87% or 30%. Some TCR beta chains (around 180 of them) were listed as cytomegalovirus-associated. CMV serostatus was the sole immune exposure data available.

PCR used 60 Vbeta primers and 13 Jbeta primers. TCRdb's copy holds only in-frame clones and misses some; the assay was immunoSEQ multiplex PCR. In the table there are some 80,000 clones, about 80% of which are singletons. Material for sequencing was PBMCs. This TCR came from a man aged 35-49 years in good health and CMV-seronegative.

For the CDR3, the DNA is TGTGCCAGCAGCGTAGCTTCGGGACAGGGGAATTCTGGAAACACCATATATTTT. Translated, it gives CASSVASGQGNSGNTIYF. This rearrangement joins TRBV9 to TRBJ1-3, with TRBD1 matching 10 bases. The CDR3 length is 18 residues. CDR1 is SGDLS, CDR2 YYNGEE, per germline. With 0 bases clipped from V and 1 base from J, the junction kept 7 bases outside the gene matches.